This T cell receptor beta chain appears in the sequencing data of a study of blood T cell repertoires in COVID-19. Sequenced by immunoSEQ multiplex PCR; TCRdb stores in-frame clones only, minus some. The sample consists of about 91,000 clones, approximately 80% of them appearing once. The CDR3 length is 17 residues. CDR1 SSHAT and CDR2 FNYEAQ come from the germline V gene (reference sequence). To note about this clone: One junction end does not reproduce the germline sequence, and a read error may be involved.

This chain connects TRBV7-7 to TRBJ2-2; 9 bases agree with TRBD2. Sequencing was carried out using peripheral blood. The source of this sequence is a man aged 70-80 years with acute or convalescent COVID-19. The CDR3 sequence is CASSLGPTAGGPGELFF. The CDR3 nucleotides read TGTGCTAGCAGCTTAGGCCCCACCGCGGGGGGGCCCGGGGAGCTGTTTTTT.